Following are 10 T cell receptor beta chains from one sample sequenced in a study of cytomegalovirus exposure and HLA in healthy donors. The primer mix had 60 Vbeta and 13 Jbeta primers. The assay was immunoSEQ multiplex PCR, and TCRdb's table has in-frame clones only and misses some. The data show 200,000 to 250,000 clones, approximately 82% seen once. What was sequenced was PBMCs. The receptors derive from a male donor in good health and CMV-seronegative.

This clone occurred a few times. The rearrangement uses TRBV6-6 and TRBJ2-5, with a possible D match to TRBD2 (5 bases). V lost 0 bases and J lost 9, with 8 bases in between. The CDR3 sequence is 12 residues long. Germline V gives CDR1 MNHNY, CDR2 SVGAGI (reference sequence). In DNA, the CDR3 is TGTGCCAGCAGTTACTCGATGGAGGCCCAGTACTTC. This encodes CASSYSMEAQYF.

This clone was counted between two and nine times. The chain has TRBV4-1 and TRBJ2-7; 11 positions agree with TRBD1. CDR1 and CDR2 (germline): MGHRA, YSYEKL. The CDR3 is made up of 17 amino acids. V dropped 3 bases and J dropped 0; count of bases not matched to a gene: 7. CDR3 nucleotide sequence: TGCGCCAGCAGCCACCTCCCCGGGACAGGGGGCTCCTACGAGCAGTACTTC. Protein product: CASSHLPGTGGSYEQYF.

The gene calls are TRBV27 and TRBJ1-1; 8 positions match TRBD1. Germline V lookup: CDR1 MNHEY, CDR2 SMNVEV (reference sequence). Unmatched junction bases numbered 4, after V lost 5 bases and J lost 5 bases. The CDR3 is made up of 13 amino acids. CDR3 sequence (DNA): TGTGCCAGCAGTCTGACAGGGGTTACTGAAGCTTTCTTT. Its translation is CASSLTGVTEAFF.

This clone was picked up a small number of times. The chain links TRBV4-1 to TRBJ1-4, with 11 positions matching TRBD1. CDR3 size: 21 residues. Losses at the gene ends were 0 bases for V and 2 bases for J; bases not matched to a gene: 14. Germline V gene data show CDR1 as MGHRA and CDR2 as YSYEKL. The CDR3, as DNA: TGCGCCAGCAGCCAAGATACGTTCGGGACAGGGGGTCCGGGCACTAATGAAAAACTGTTTTTT. Its protein is CASSQDTFGTGGPGTNEKLFF.

This chain joins TRBV6-4 and TRBJ1-1; D unresolved. Germline lookup yields CDR1 MRHNA and CDR2 SNTAGT. V lost 0 bases and J 3 bases, leaving 20 bases between the germline ends. The CDR3 has 18 amino acids. The CDR3 nucleotides are TGTGCCAGCAGTGACTCTGTCCGGGAATTCGAAGAGGACACTGAAGCTTTCTTT. Protein: CASSDSVREFEEDTEAFF.

This chain joins TRBV6-1 and TRBJ2-5, with TRBD2 matching 10 bases. CDR1 and CDR2 (germline): MNHNS, SASEGT. V lost 8 bases to trimming and J lost 5 bases; unmatched junction nucleotides: 8. CDR3 size: 14 residues. The CDR3 here is CASPLAGVGETQYF. CDR3 coding DNA: TGTGCCAGCCCCCTAGCGGGAGTCGGGGAGACCCAGTACTTC.

The chain carries TRBV5-1 and TRBJ2-5; D is ambiguous. The ends were cut back, 4 bases at V and 1 base at J, with 5 bases in the middle. The CDR3 length is 12 residues. CDR1 SGHRS and CDR2 YFSETQ come from the germline V gene. This CDR3 reads CASSLFQETQYF. CDR3 nucleotides: TGCGCCAGCAGCCTATTCCAAGAGACCCAGTACTTC.

J is TRBJ1-1 and V is TRBV9; TRBD1 matches at 10 bases. This CDR3 has 13 residues. With 7 bases clipped from V and 3 bases from J, the junction kept 3 bases outside the gene matches. CDR1 and CDR2 from the germline V gene are SGDLS and YYNGEE. CDR3 region: CASLGTGDTEAFF. In DNA form, the CDR3 reads TGTGCCAGCTTAGGGACAGGGGACACTGAAGCTTTCTTT.

This clone was observed once. The chain carries TRBV6-7 and TRBJ2-7; 8 bases match TRBD1. TRBV6-7 is flagged as an ORF with uncertain function. V shed 6 bases, J shed 1 base, and the junction held 5 bases outside the gene matches. CDR3 length: 14 residues. In DNA, the CDR3 is TGTGCCAGCAGGGCCGGGACAGGATCCTACGAGCAGTACTTC. It encodes CASRAGTGSYEQYF.

The chain carries TRBV19 and TRBJ2-3, with 13 bases matching TRBD2. Germline values: CDR1 LNHDA, CDR2 SQIVND (reference sequence). The CDR3 totals 16 residues. The V and J ends lost 5 bases and 2 bases, in that order; junction bases with no gene match: 4. CDR3 amino acids: CASSGGLAGYTDTQYF. For the CDR3, the DNA is TGTGCCAGTAGTGGGGGACTAGCGGGATACACAGATACGCAGTATTTT.